Listed below are T cell receptor beta chains from one sample, sequenced in a study of blood T cell repertoires in COVID-19. Some clones are missing from TCRdb's copy, which holds only in-frame ones; the method was immunoSEQ multiplex PCR. The sample has some 83,000 clones; approximately 90% are singletons. Sequences were obtained from peripheral blood. The receptor source for this set is a woman older than 75 with active or convalescent COVID-19. Each CDR3 is given with its conserved first and last residue. D genes are given only for firm matches. Clone sizes are given selectively: once, few, many, or a class where the clone is expanded.

D gene	V gene	J gene	clone size	CDR3 protein	CDR3 DNA
TRBD1	TRBV28	TRBJ1-5	.	CASLGQGYQPQHF	TGTGCCAGCCTCGGACAGGGCTATCAGCCCCAGCATTTT
.	TRBV15	TRBJ1-5	.	CATSRGRPSNQPQHF	TGTGCCACCAGCAGAGGGAGGCCTAGCAATCAGCCCCAGCATTTT
TRBD1	TRBV5-1	TRBJ2-1	.	CASSFRATGNEQFF	TGCGCCAGCAGCTTTCGGGCGACAGGGAATGAGCAGTTCTTC
TRBD1	TRBV7-2	TRBJ1-5	.	CASSLGTGHSNQPQHF	TGTGCCAGCAGCCTGGGGACAGGCCATAGCAATCAGCCCCAGCATTTT
TRBD1	TRBV30	TRBJ1-4	.	CAWSTGTDHEKLFF	TGTGCCTGGAGCACGGGGACAGACCATGAAAAACTGTTTTTT
.	TRBV27	TRBJ1-5	few	CASSLGQGFQPQHF	TGTGCCAGCAGTTTGGGCCAGGGCTTTCAGCCCCAGCATTTT
.	TRBV5-4	TRBJ2-7	few	CASSSSRIDEQYF	TGTGCCAGCAGCTCATCCAGGATCGACGAGCAGTACTTC
TRBD1	TRBV6-2/TRBV6-3	TRBJ1-5	.	CASSTDRAQPQHF	TGTGCCAGCAGTACCGACAGGGCTCAGCCCCAGCATTTT
.	TRBV28	TRBJ1-1	once	CASSLSGSENTEAFF	TGTGCCAGCAGTTTAAGCGGGTCTGAGAACACTGAAGCTTTCTTT
.	TRBV9	TRBJ2-3	.	CASSPLIDTDTQYF	TGTGCCAGCAGCCCGCTAATCGACACAGATACGCAGTATTTT
.	TRBV15	TRBJ1-2	.	CATSRIDTDNYGYTF	TGTGCCACCAGCAGAATAGACACAGATAACTATGGCTACACCTTC
.	TRBV18	TRBJ1-1	.	CASSQQGTNTEAFF	TGTGCCAGCTCGCAGCAGGGGACGAACACTGAAGCTTTCTTT
.	TRBV4-3	TRBJ2-1	.	CASSRDLGNEQFF	TGCGCCAGCAGCCGAGACCTAGGAAATGAGCAGTTCTTC
TRBD1	TRBV18	TRBJ1-5	.	CASSPGTGGNQPQHF	TGTGCCAGCTCACCAGGGACAGGGGGCAATCAGCCCCAGCATTTT
TRBD1	TRBV28	TRBJ1-2	.	CASSTGQAANYGYTF	TGTGCCAGCAGCACAGGACAGGCGGCTAACTATGGCTACACCTTC
TRBD1	TRBV27	TRBJ1-5	once	CASSLTGGRHSNQPQHF	TGTGCCAGCAGTTTGACAGGGGGTCGACATAGCAATCAGCCCCAGCATTTT
TRBD1	TRBV5-4	TRBJ2-5	.	CASSLQGTEETQYF	TGTGCCAGCAGCTTACAGGGGACGGAAGAGACCCAGTACTTC
.	TRBV30	TRBJ1-2	.	CAWRRGPGGYTF	TGTGCCTGGCGGCGGGGGCCGGGTGGCTACACCTTC
.	TRBV7-2	TRBJ1-4	.	CASSFRFGFGEKLFF	TGTGCCAGCAGCTTTCGCTTTGGTTTCGGTGAAAAACTGTTTTTT
.	TRBV4-3	TRBJ2-7	few	CASSQEYSYEQYF	TGCGCCAGCAGCCAAGAGTATTCCTACGAGCAGTACTTC
.	TRBV25-1	TRBJ1-1	few	CASSVSTEAFF	TGTGCCAGCAGTGTTAGTACTGAAGCTTTCTTT
TRBD1	TRBV15	TRBJ2-1	.	CAISYRGREYEQFF	TGTGCCATCTCGTACAGGGGGCGCGAGTATGAGCAGTTCTTC
TRBD1	TRBV30	TRBJ1-1	.	CAWRRQGARAEAFF	TGTGCCTGGAGGAGACAGGGGGCGAGGGCTGAAGCTTTCTTT
.	TRBV7-2	TRBJ1-2	.	CASSPRGGSAQNYGYTF	TGTGCCAGCAGCCCCCGGGGAGGGAGCGCTCAGAACTATGGCTACACCTTC
TRBD2	TRBV7-2	TRBJ2-3	.	CASSLAGTSGTDTQYF	TGTGCCAGCAGCTTGGCCGGGACTAGCGGCACAGATACGCAGTATTTT
TRBD1	TRBV10-2	TRBJ1-4	.	CASRGQGATNEKLFF	TGCGCCAGCAGAGGACAGGGCGCAACTAATGAAAAACTGTTTTTT
.	TRBV18	TRBJ2-7	.	CASRTFNSSYEQYF	TGTGCCAGCCGGACATTCAACAGCTCCTACGAGCAGTACTTC
.	TRBV7-2	TRBJ2-7	.	CASSKGVGEQYF	TGTGCCAGCAGCAAAGGGGTAGGGGAGCAGTACTTC
.	TRBV24-1	TRBJ2-2	.	CATSDLGQGFPGELFF	TGTGCCACCAGTGATTTGGGGCAGGGGTTCCCCGGGGAGCTGTTTTTT
TRBD1	TRBV6-6	TRBJ1-2	.	CASSRTIVNRGVDYGYTF	TGTGCCAGCAGCCGAACGATAGTGAACAGGGGCGTCGACTATGGCTACACCTTC
.	TRBV6-6	TRBJ2-1	.	CASSYSPRDEQFF	TGTGCCAGCAGTTACTCCCCTAGAGATGAGCAGTTCTTC
TRBD1	TRBV6-4	TRBJ1-3	.	CASSGDRVENTIYF	TGTGCCAGCAGTGGTGACAGGGTAGAAAACACCATATATTTT
.	TRBV5-1	TRBJ1-5	.	CASSPGSGNQPQHF	TGCGCCAGCAGCCCCGGGTCTGGCAATCAGCCCCAGCATTTT
TRBD1	TRBV9	TRBJ1-4	.	CASSVGGTGGGEKLFF	TGTGCCAGCAGCGTAGGTGGGACAGGGGGCGGTGAAAAACTGTTTTTT
.	TRBV5-4	TRBJ2-5	few	CASSLVGGAETQYF	TGTGCCAGCAGCTTGGTGGGTGGGGCAGAGACCCAGTACTTC
.	TRBV7-6	TRBJ2-5	.	CASSLTPRMAGPQETQYF	TGTGCCAGCAGCTTAACGCCTCGGATGGCAGGCCCCCAAGAGACCCAGTACTTC
TRBD1	TRBV5-4	TRBJ2-7	.	CASSLGGGQGTLYEQYF	TGTGCCAGCAGCTTGGGAGGGGGACAGGGCACCCTCTACGAGCAGTACTTC
TRBD2	TRBV27	TRBJ2-3	.	CASAQELAPFSTDTQYF	TGTGCCAGCGCCCAAGAACTAGCGCCCTTTAGCACAGATACGCAGTATTTT
TRBD1	TRBV30	TRBJ1-5	.	CASGQGNSNQPQHF	TGTGCCTCGGGACAGGGGAATAGCAATCAGCCCCAGCATTTT
.	TRBV19	TRBJ1-2	few	CASSTGDASNYGYTF	TGTGCCAGTAGTACAGGGGACGCCTCTAACTATGGCTACACCTTC
.	TRBV6-5	TRBJ2-1	.	CASSYSGVNEQFF	TGTGCCAGCAGTTACTCTGGAGTGAATGAGCAGTTCTTC
.	TRBV5-1	TRBJ1-4	.	CASSPARGRGEKLFF	TGCGCCAGCAGCCCGGCCCGGGGCCGGGGGGAAAAACTGTTTTTT
.	TRBV5-1	TRBJ1-3	.	CASSLAGGEYGNTIYF	TGCGCCAGCAGCTTGGCAGGAGGGGAGTATGGAAACACCATATATTTT
.	TRBV28	TRBJ1-5	.	CASSFRSNQPQHF	TGTGCCAGCAGTTTCCGGAGCAATCAGCCCCAGCATTTT
.	TRBV5-1	TRBJ1-1	.	CASSLGGFTEAFF	TGCGCCAGCAGCTTGGGAGGGTTCACTGAAGCTTTCTTT
.	TRBV7-9	TRBJ1-2	few	CASSKGTQANYGYTF	TGTGCCAGCAGCAAAGGGACTCAAGCTAACTATGGCTACACCTTC
TRBD1	TRBV6-4	TRBJ1-2	few	CASSDPSGGKHYGYTF	TGTGCCAGCAGTGACCCCTCAGGGGGCAAACACTATGGCTACACCTTC
.	TRBV9	TRBJ2-3	.	CASSVEGATDTQYF	TGTGCCAGCAGCGTTGAGGGAGCCACAGATACGCAGTATTTT
TRBD2	TRBV28	TRBJ2-5	.	CASAFGGGIQETQYF	TGTGCCAGCGCCTTTGGGGGAGGGATCCAAGAGACCCAGTACTTC